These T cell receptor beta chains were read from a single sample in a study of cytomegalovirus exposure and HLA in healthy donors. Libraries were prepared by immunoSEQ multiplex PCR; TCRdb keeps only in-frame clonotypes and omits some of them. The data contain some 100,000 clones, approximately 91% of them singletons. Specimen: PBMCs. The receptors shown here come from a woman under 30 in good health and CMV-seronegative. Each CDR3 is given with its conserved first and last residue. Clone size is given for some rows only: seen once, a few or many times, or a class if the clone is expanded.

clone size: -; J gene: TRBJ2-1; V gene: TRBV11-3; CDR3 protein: CASSDFRGGPFF
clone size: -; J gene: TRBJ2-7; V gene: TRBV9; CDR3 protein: CASSVGGSGYEQYF
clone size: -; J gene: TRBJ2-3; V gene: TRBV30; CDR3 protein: CAWSAGLDSTDTQYF
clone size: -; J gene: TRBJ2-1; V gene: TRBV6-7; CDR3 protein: CASRSKSSYNEQFF
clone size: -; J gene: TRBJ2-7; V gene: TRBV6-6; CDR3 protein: CASSSNRERYEQYF
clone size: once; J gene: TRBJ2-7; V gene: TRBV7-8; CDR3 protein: CASSFDPSEQYF
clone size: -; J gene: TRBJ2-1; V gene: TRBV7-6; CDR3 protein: CASSLGQVGANEQFF
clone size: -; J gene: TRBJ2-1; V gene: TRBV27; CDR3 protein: CASSLGAGSDWSNEQFF
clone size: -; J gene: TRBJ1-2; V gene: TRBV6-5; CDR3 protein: CASSYGPGPTNYGYTF
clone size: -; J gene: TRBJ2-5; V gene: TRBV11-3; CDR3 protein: CASSLGPNQETQYF
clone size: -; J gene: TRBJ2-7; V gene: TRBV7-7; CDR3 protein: CASSLEAGYEQYF
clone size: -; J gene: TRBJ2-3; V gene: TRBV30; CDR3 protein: CAWSVQGGPDTQYF
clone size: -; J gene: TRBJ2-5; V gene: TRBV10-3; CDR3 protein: CAISRHAPDTGETQYF
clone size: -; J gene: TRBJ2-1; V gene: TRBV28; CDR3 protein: CASSLWSLTPSLEQFF
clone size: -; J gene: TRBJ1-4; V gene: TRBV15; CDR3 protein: CATAGRGGEKLFF
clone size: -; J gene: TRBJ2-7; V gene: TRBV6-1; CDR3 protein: CASSVTGTGVEQYF
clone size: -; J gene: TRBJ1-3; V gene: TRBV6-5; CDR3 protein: CASSYSRDSGDTIYF
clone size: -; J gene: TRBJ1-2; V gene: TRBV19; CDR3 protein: CATESDPRGGYPYTF
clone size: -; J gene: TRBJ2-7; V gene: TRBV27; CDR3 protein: CATQGGAGEQYF
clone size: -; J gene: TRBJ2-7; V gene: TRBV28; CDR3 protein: CASNPASQGAREQYF
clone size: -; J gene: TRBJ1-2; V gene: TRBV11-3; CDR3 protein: CASSLVKQGGAYGYTF
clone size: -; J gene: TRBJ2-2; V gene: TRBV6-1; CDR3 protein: CASSEAPLSGELFF
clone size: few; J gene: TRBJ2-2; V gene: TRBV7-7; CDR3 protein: CASSPRTTSRELFF
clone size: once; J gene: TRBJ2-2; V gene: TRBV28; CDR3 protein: CASKRRTQTSGVRNTGELFF
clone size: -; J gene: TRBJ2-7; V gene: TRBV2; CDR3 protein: CASLAGTYEQYF
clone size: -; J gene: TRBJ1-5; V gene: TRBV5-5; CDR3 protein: CASSPGGVTQPQHF
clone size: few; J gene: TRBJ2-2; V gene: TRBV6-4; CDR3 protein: CASRMGQGAAGELFF
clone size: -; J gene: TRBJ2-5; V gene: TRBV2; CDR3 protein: CASSSNSGGAETQYF
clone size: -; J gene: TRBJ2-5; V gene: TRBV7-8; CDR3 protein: CASSNMWRETQYF
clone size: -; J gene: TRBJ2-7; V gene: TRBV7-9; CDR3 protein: CASSLAGGPLNEQYF
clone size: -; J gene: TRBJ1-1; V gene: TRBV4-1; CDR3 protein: CASSQDPSGTEAFF
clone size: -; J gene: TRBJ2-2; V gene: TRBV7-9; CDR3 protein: CASSLFALGTANTGELFF
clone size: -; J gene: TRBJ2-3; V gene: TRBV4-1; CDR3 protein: CASSQPGTSRHDTQYF
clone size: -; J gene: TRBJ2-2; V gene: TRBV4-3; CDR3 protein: CASSELAGVVGGTGELFF
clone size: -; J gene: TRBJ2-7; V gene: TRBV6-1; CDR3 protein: CASTLGESYEQYF
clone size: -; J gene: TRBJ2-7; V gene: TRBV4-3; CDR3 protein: CASSHLGYEQYF
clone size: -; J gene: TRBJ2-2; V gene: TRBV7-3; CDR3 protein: CASSLYIGELFF
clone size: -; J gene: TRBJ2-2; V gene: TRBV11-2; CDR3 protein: CASSLIRISGELFF
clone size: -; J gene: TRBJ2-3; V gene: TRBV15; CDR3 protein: CATSRERDTQYF
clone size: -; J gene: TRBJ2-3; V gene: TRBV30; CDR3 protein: CAWSAGTGGPDTQYF
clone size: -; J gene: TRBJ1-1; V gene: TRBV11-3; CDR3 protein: CASSSDGDYSLNTEAFF
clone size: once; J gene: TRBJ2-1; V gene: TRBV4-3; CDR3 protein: CASSQASGAYNEQFF